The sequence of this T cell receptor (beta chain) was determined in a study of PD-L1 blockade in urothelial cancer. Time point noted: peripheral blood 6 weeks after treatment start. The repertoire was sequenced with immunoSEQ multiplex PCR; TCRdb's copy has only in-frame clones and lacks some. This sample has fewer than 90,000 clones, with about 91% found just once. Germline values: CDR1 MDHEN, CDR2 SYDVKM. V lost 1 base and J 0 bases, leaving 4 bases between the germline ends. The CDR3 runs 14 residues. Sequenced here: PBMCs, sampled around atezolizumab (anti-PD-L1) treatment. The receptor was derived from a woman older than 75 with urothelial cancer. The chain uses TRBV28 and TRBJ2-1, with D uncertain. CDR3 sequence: CASSLSGSYNEQFF. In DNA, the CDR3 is TGTGCCAGCAGTTTATCGGGCTCCTACAATGAGCAGTTCTTC.